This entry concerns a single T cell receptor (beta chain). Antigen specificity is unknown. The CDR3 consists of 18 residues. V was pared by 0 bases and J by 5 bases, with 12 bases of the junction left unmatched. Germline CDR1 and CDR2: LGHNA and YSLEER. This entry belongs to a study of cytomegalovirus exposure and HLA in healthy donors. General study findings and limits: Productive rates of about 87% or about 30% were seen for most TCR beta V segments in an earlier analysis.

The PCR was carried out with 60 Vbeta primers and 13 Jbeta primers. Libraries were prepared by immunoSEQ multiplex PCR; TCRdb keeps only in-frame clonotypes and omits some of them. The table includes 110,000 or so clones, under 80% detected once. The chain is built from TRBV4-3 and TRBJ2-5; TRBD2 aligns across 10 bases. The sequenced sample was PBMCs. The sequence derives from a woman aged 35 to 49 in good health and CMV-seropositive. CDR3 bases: TGCGCCAGCAGCCAAGAGCCAGCGGGGGGGCCTATTAGGGAGACCCAGTACTTC. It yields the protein CASSQEPAGGPIRETQYF.